This TCR beta chain comes out of a study of shared clonotypes between healthy human individuals. Study-level background: Each donor's CD8 memory used one plate, CD8 naive two, each CD4 subset three.

DNA at about 190 ng, about 30,000 T cell genomes, went into sorted-subset replicate PCRs. Under the authors' procedure: Junction-only immunoSEQ sequences carried no quality scores, so filtering differed. Assay used: immunoSEQ multiplex PCR; TCRdb lists only in-frame clones, some missing. Clone size and the V and J calls come from that table; the DNA yielded D and trimming. The sample has around 2.1 million clones, under 97% seen once; the top ten hold more than 0.1%. Trimming stripped 4 bases from V and 4 bases from J, with 14 bases between. Germline CDR1 reads SGHRS; CDR2 reads YFSETQ. CDR3 length: 15 residues.

Sequencing used naive CD4+ T cells sorted from blood. Subset indicated: CD45RA+ positively selected. This receptor was identified in a man aged 18 to 30 in good health. The rearrangement links TRBV5-1 to TRBJ2-2; no definite D call. Here the CDR3 DNA reads TGCGCCAGCAGCCCCTGGAGACGTGGCACCGGGGAGCTGTTTTTT. It encodes CASSPWRRGTGELFF. The entire variable domain, with the rest obtained from reference TRBV5-1 and TRBJ2-2, is as follows: KAGVTQTPRYLIKTRGQQVTLSCSPISGHRSVSWYQQTPGQGLQFLFEYFSETQRNKGNFPGRFSGRQFSNSRSEMNVSTLELGDSALYLCASSPWRRGTGELFFGEGSRLTVL.